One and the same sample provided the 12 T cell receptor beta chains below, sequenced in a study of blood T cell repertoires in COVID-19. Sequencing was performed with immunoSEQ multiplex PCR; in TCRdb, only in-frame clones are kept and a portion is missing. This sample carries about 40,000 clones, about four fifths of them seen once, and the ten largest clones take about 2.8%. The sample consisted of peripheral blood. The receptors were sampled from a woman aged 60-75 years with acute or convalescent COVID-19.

CDR3 residues: CASSLNLAGASYEQYF. CDR3 sequence (DNA): TGCGCCAGCAGCTTGAATCTCGCAGGGGCGTCCTACGAGCAGTACTTC. The chain employs TRBV5-1 and TRBJ2-7; D perhaps matches TRBD1 (6 bases). Germline V gene data show CDR1 as SGHRS and CDR2 as YFSETQ. V dropped 1 base and J dropped 1 base, with 15 bases sitting between them. This CDR3 comprises 16 residues. The variable domain in full, with the rest retrieved from reference TRBV5-1 and TRBJ2-7, is KAGVTQTPRYLIKTRGQQVTLSCSPISGHRSVSWYQQTPGQGLQFLFEYFSETQRNKGNFPGRFSGRQFSNSRSEMNVSTLELGDSALYLCASSLNLAGASYEQYFGPGTRLTVT.

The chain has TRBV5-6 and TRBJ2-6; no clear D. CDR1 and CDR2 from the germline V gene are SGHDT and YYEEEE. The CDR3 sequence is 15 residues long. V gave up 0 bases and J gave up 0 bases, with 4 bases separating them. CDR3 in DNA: TGTGCCAGCAGCTTGGTTCTCTCTGGGGCCAACGTCCTGACTTTC. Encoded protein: CASSLVLSGANVLTF.

CDR3 in amino acids: CASRDGTSGLTFYEQYF. As DNA, the CDR3 is TGTGCCAGCAGAGACGGGACTAGCGGGCTTACCTTCTACGAGCAGTACTTC. The rearrangement uses TRBV2 and TRBJ2-7; 12 nucleotides align to TRBD2. Per the germline V gene, CDR1 is SNHLY and CDR2 is FYNNEI. This CDR3 has 17 amino acids. V trimming: 6 bases; J trimming: 3 bases; junction bases outside the gene matches: 12.

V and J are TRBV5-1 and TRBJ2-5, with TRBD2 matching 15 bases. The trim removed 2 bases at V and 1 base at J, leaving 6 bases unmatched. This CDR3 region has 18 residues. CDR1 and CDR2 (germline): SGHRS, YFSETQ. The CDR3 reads CASSFGTSGGPIQETQYF. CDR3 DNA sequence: TGCGCCAGCAGCTTTGGGACTAGCGGGGGGCCCATCCAAGAGACCCAGTACTTC.

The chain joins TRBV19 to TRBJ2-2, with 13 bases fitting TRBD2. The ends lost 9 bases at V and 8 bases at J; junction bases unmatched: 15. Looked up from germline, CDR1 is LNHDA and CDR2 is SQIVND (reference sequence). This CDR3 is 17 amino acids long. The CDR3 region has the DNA TGTGCCAGCAATAAAGGCCGACTAGCGGGAGGATCAGGGGAGCTGTTTTTT. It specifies CASNKGRLAGGSGELFF.

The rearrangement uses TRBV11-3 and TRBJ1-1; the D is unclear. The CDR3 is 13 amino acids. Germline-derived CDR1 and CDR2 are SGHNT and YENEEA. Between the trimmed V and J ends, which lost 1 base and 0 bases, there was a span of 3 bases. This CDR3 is CASSLAMNTEAFF. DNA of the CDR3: TGTGCCAGCAGCTTAGCAATGAACACTGAAGCTTTCTTT.

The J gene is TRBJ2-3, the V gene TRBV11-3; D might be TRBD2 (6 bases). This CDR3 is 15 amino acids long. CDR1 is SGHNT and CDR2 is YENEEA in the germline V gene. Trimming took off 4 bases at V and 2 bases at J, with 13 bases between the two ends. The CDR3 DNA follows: TGTGCCAGCAGCTGGGGACTCGATCACACAGATACGCAGTATTTT. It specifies CASSWGLDHTDTQYF.

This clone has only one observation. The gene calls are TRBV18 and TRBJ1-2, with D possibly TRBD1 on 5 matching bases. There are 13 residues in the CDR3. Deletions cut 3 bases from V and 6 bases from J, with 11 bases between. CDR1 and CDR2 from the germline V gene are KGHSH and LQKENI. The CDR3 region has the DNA TGTGCCAGCTCACCGCCAGGGACTAATGGCTACACCTTC. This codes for CASSPPGTNGYTF.

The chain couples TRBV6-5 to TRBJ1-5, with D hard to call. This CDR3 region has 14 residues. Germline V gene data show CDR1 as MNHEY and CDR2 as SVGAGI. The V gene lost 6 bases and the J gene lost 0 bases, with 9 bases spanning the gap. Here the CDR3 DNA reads TGTGCCAGCAGCTCCGACATTAGCAATCAGCCCCAGCATTTT. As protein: CASSSDISNQPQHF.

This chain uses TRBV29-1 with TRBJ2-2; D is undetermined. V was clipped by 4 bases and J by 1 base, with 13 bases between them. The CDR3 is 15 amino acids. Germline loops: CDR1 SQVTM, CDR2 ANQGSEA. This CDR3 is CSVVFVGRNTGELFF. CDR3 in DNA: TGCAGCGTTGTTTTCGTTGGCAGGAACACCGGGGAGCTGTTTTTT.

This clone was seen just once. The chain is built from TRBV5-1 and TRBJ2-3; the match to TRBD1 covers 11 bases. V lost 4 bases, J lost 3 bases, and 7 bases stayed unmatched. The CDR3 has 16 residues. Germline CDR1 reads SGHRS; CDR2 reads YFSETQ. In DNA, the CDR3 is TGCGCCAGCAGCCATGGACAGGGGGCAGGTACAGATACGCAGTATTTT. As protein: CASSHGQGAGTDTQYF.

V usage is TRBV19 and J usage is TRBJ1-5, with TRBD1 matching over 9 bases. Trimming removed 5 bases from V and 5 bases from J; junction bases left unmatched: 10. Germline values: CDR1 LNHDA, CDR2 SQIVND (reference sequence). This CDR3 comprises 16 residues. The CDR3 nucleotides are TGTGCCAGTAGTGCCACCGGGACAGGGAGGCATCAGCCCCAGCATTTT. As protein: CASSATGTGRHQPQHF. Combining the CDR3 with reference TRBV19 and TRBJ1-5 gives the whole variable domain DGGITQSPKYLFRKEGQNVTLSCEQNLNHDAMYWYRQDPGQGLRLIYYSQIVNDFQKGDIAEGYSVSREKKESFPLTVTSAQKNPTAFYLCASSATGTGRHQPQHFGDGTRLSIL.